This T cell receptor beta chain is drawn from a study of shared clonotypes between healthy human individuals. Sequencing used immunoSEQ multiplex PCR; TCRdb keeps in-frame clones, though not all of them. The repertoire holds fewer than 650,000 clones, with 70% to 80% as singletons. This clone was seen once. Additional DNA sequences in this sample encode the identical CDR3. CDR3 length equals 14 residues. Trimming shortened V by 1 base and J by 1 base, and 9 bases separated the two germline ends. Germline V CDR1 and CDR2: SGDLS, YYNGEE. This receptor was obtained from a middle-aged woman in good health. Some clones in this sample may be carry-over from other donors' samples. The specimen was PBMCs. The chain joins TRBV9 to TRBJ2-7, with D maybe TRBD1 (5 bases). The CDR3 spells CASSVTGSSYEQYF. The CDR3 DNA follows: TGTGCCAGCAGCGTAACAGGCTCGTCCTACGAGCAGTACTTC.